These 30 T cell receptor beta chains were all obtained from the same sample, sequenced in a study of blood T cells in healthy people across ages. Then a second PCR, running about 7 to 11 cycles, was carried out with a sample-barcoded 5' primer and a J-beta primer mix. TCRdb reanalysed the 5' RACE reads using MiXCR and keeps one entry per CDR3 protein. Found here are about 580,000 distinct CDR3 sequences, 45% to 55% of them singletons; the top ten hold roughly 25%. Specimen: blood. The receptor set was obtained from a man older than 75 in good health.

Of note for this clonotype: This may be a read error: a much more frequent sequence differs by one nucleotide. This chain connects TRBV7-2 to TRBJ2-6; 7 bases match TRBD1. The germline gives CDR1 SGHTA, CDR2 FQGNSA. The CDR3 covers 18 residues. The junction had 10 bases not matched to a gene; V was cut back by 3 bases and J by 2 bases. The CDR3: CASSFRMSTGAGANVLTF. The CDR3 coding sequence is TGTGCCAGCAGCTTTCGAATGTCCACAGGGGCTGGGGCCAACGTCCTGACTTTC.

The J gene is TRBJ1-1, the V gene TRBV20-1; unclear D gene. Per the germline V gene, CDR1 is DFQATT and CDR2 is SNEGSKA (reference sequence). V dropped 6 bases and J dropped 1 base, with 15 bases sitting between them. The CDR3 is 14 residues long. CDR3 DNA: TGCAGTGCCTTCCGGGGAGGGTCGAACACTGAAGCTTTCTTT. It is translated as CSAFRGGSNTEAFF.

The rearrangement links TRBV20-1 to TRBJ1-5; the D is unclear. Germline V gene data show CDR1 as DFQATT and CDR2 as SNEGSKA (reference sequence). The CDR3 has 14 amino acids. V was clipped by 0 bases and J by 4 bases, with 10 bases between them. The CDR3 here is CSARDPNSNQPQHF. In nucleotides, the CDR3 is TGCAGTGCTAGAGATCCCAACAGTAATCAGCCCCAGCATTTT.

Only a few counts were recorded for this clonotype. The genes are TRBV12-3 or TRBV12-4 and TRBJ2-3; a weak D match, TRBD1 (6 bases). The CDR3 loop spans 14 amino acids. The V end was cut by 6 bases, the J end by 0 bases, with 10 bases between. This CDR3 is CASSPGHSTDTQYF. The CDR3 DNA follows: TGTGCCAGCAGCCCGGGACATAGCACAGATACGCAGTATTTT.

This clonotype was seen a few times. The V and J genes are TRBV20-1 and TRBJ2-5, with a possible D match to TRBD2 (6 bases). Trimming cost V 6 bases and J 7 bases, with 18 bases left between them. Germline V gives CDR1 DFQATT, CDR2 SNEGSKA (reference sequence). This CDR3 spans 13 amino acids. The DNA of the CDR3 is TGCAGTGCAATAGGTCCGGGACTTGCGACCCAGTACTTC. Its translation: CSAIGPGLATQYF.

V and J are TRBV5-1 and TRBJ2-1; D possibly corresponds to TRBD2 (5 bases). This CDR3 is built from 15 residues. CDR1 and CDR2 (germline): SGHRS, YFSETQ. V lost 0 bases, J lost 5 bases, and 12 bases lay in between. This CDR3 is CASSLEAGTHNEQFF. CDR3 DNA sequence: TGCGCCAGCAGCTTGGAGGCGGGTACCCACAATGAGCAGTTCTTC.

V gene TRBV7-2 combines with J gene TRBJ2-3, with 7 bases identical to TRBD2. With V trimmed by 2 bases and J by 0 bases, 14 bases remained unmatched. The CDR3 spans 19 residues. Germline values: CDR1 SGHTA, CDR2 FQGNSA. The CDR3 nucleotides are TGTGCCAGCAGCTTACGAGGCCCCGGCGGGACTACTAGCACAGATACGCAGTATTTT. Protein: CASSLRGPGGTTSTDTQYF.

This chain uses TRBV7-2 with TRBJ2-7; D not certain. The CDR3 contains 13 residues. Trimming cost V 6 bases and J 1 base, with 10 bases left between them. Germline V gene data show CDR1 as SGHTA and CDR2 as FQGNSA. Written as DNA, the CDR3 is TGTGCCAGCAGAAAGGGCGGATCCTACGAGCAGTACTTC. Translated, it gives CASRKGGSYEQYF.

This chain joins TRBV11-1 and TRBJ2-5; no firm D call. The V gene lost 6 bases and the J gene lost 5 bases, with 10 bases spanning the gap. This CDR3 is 12 amino acids long. Germline loops: CDR1 SGHAT, CDR2 FQDESV (reference sequence). The CDR3 reads CASSPNAETQYF. CDR3 coding DNA: TGTGCCAGCAGTCCGAACGCGGAGACCCAGTACTTC.

This chain uses TRBV7-2 with TRBJ2-1; D call uncertain. This CDR3 region has 12 residues. Trimming removed 3 bases from V and 9 bases from J, with 9 bases in between. CDR1 and CDR2 (germline): SGHTA, FQGNSA. DNA of the CDR3: TGTGCCAGCAGCTTCTTGACGGGTGAGCAGTTCTTC. Encoded protein: CASSFLTGEQFF.

The chain combines TRBV5-1 with TRBJ2-1; 7 nucleotides align to TRBD2. V gave up 6 bases and J gave up 2 bases; unmatched junction bases: 26. The CDR3 runs to 21 residues. Germline CDR1 SGHRS, CDR2 YFSETQ. The CDR3 sequence: CASTNGASSSTTSPAYNEQFF. The CDR3 nucleotides are TGCGCCAGCACCAATGGGGCCAGCAGCTCCACGACTAGCCCGGCCTACAATGAGCAGTTCTTC.

This clonotype was recorded at least ten times. This chain uses TRBV10-2 with TRBJ1-2; D uncertain. The V and J ends lost 7 bases and 6 bases respectively, with 9 bases between them. The CDR3 contains 11 residues. Germline lookup yields CDR1 WSHSY and CDR2 SAAADI. The CDR3 sequence: CASTDGDGYTF. CDR3 coding DNA: TGCGCCAGCACGGATGGAGATGGCTACACCTTC.

CDR3 sequence reads: CASSPPASGDEQFF. In DNA form, the CDR3 reads TGTGCCAGCTCACCACCCGCTAGCGGGGATGAGCAGTTCTTC. The gene calls are TRBV18 and TRBJ2-1; 9 positions match TRBD2. The germline V gene encodes CDR1 KGHSH and CDR2 LQKENI. V trimming: 0 bases; J trimming: 8 bases; junction bases outside the gene matches: 2. The CDR3 extends over 14 amino acids.

Regarding this clonotype: This may come from a read error, since a much larger clone is one base off. The chain has TRBV7-9 and TRBJ2-3, with 8 nucleotides matching TRBD2. Germline CDR1 reads SEHNR; CDR2 reads FQNEAQ (reference sequence). The CDR3 has 16 amino acids. The CDR3 DNA follows: TGTGCCAACAGCCCTGGACTAGCCGCCCGCACAGATACGCAGTATTTT. It codes for CANSPGLAARTDTQYF.

Only a few counts were recorded for this clonotype. V is TRBV4-3 and J is TRBJ2-6, with 12 bases that match TRBD2. CDR3 size: 19 residues. The ends lost 0 bases at V and 2 bases at J; junction bases unmatched: 5. Looked up from germline, CDR1 is LGHNA and CDR2 is YSLEER. The CDR3 bases are TGCGCCAGCAGCCAAGAATCTAGCGGGAGGGCGACTGGGGCCAACGTCCTGACTTTC. Its protein product is CASSQESSGRATGANVLTF.

This clonotype was observed a few times. The CDR3 DNA sequence: TGTGCCAGCAGTTTAACGCCTAGCGGGACCCCCTTTTATTACGAGCAGTACTTC. Translation gives CASSLTPSGTPFYYEQYF. The gene calls are TRBV12-3 or TRBV12-4 and TRBJ2-5, with TRBD2 matching 9 bases. Matching the DNA end better, TRBJ2-7 makes the J call doubtful. The CDR3 has 18 amino acids.

The J gene is TRBJ1-1, the V gene TRBV7-9; 8 bases fit TRBD1. The trim removed 0 bases at V and 6 bases at J, leaving 6 bases unmatched. CDR1 and CDR2 (germline): SEHNR, FQNEAQ (reference sequence). The CDR3 extends over 15 amino acids. The CDR3 DNA follows: TGTGCCAGCAGCTTAGCCAGGGGGCAGGGCGCTGAAGCTTTCTTT. Its protein product is CASSLARGQGAEAFF.

A few counts support this clonotype. The chain recombines TRBV6-6 with TRBJ1-2, with D tentatively TRBD1 (6 bases). V dropped 7 bases and J dropped 6 bases, with 21 bases sitting between them. Germline V gives CDR1 MNHNY, CDR2 SVGAGI (reference sequence). This CDR3 has 15 residues. As DNA, the CDR3 is TGTGCCAGCACCCCTCTGGGGGGCGACCATAATGGCTACACCTTC. Amino acid sequence: CASTPLGGDHNGYTF.

This clonotype appeared a few times. J is TRBJ2-1 and V is TRBV10-3; 8 nucleotides match TRBD1. Germline-derived CDR1 and CDR2 are ENHRY and SYGVKD. This CDR3 contains 12 residues. Trimming took 5 bases from V and 6 from J; bases not matched to a gene: 0. CDR3 sequence reads: CAISQGANEQFF. The CDR3 DNA reads TGTGCCATCAGTCAGGGGGCCAATGAGCAGTTCTTC.

The V call is TRBV9, the J call TRBJ2-7, with TRBD2 as a possible D gene (6 bases). The CDR3 covers 15 residues. The V gene lost 2 bases and the J gene lost 3 bases, with 15 bases spanning the gap. CDR1 SGDLS and CDR2 YYNGEE come from the germline V gene. The CDR3 region is CASSVGRSRNYEQYF. For the CDR3, the DNA is TGTGCCAGCAGCGTGGGGAGGTCCCGCAACTACGAGCAGTACTTC.

This chain links TRBV20-1 with TRBJ2-7; 11 bases map to TRBD2. The J segment lost 7 bases and the V segment lost 6 bases, leaving 11 bases of the junction unmatched. The germline V gene has CDR1 DFQATT and CDR2 SNEGSKA (reference sequence). CDR3 length equals 14 residues. CDR3 protein: CSAVTSGNRGEQYF. The CDR3 DNA is TGCAGTGCGGTGACTAGCGGGAACCGGGGGGAGCAGTACTTC.

The chain links TRBV2 to TRBJ2-3, with 12 bases identical to TRBD2. The V and J ends lost 1 base and 7 bases, in that order; junction bases with no gene match: 6. Germline V gives CDR1 SNHLY, CDR2 FYNNEI. This CDR3 contains 16 residues. DNA for the CDR3: TGTGCCAGCAGTGAAGGTTCAGGACTAGCGGGGTATACGCAGTATTTT. As protein: CASSEGSGLAGYTQYF.

This clonotype was seen a few times. V is TRBV20-1 and J is TRBJ2-7; a weak D match, TRBD1 (5 bases). The germline gives CDR1 DFQATT, CDR2 SNEGSKA (reference sequence). CDR3 size: 11 residues. Trimming shortened V by 6 bases and J by 3 bases, and 9 bases separated the two germline ends. The CDR3 DNA reads TGCAGTGCCGGCAGGGTCTACGAGCAGTACTTC. Its translation: CSAGRVYEQYF.

The chain joins TRBV15 to TRBJ2-5; 9 nucleotides align to TRBD1. The CDR3 extends over 15 amino acids. The germline CDR1 and CDR2 sequences are LNHNV and YYDKDF (reference sequence). The J segment lost 5 bases and the V segment lost 8 bases, leaving 12 bases of the junction unmatched. For the CDR3, the DNA is TGTGCCACCCCTTTTGGGGGACAGGGCTGTGAGACCCAGTACTTC. It codes for CATPFGGQGCETQYF.

This clonotype was counted between two and nine times. This chain uses TRBV6-1 with TRBJ1-1, with D maybe TRBD1 (6 bases). The CDR3 extends over 18 amino acids. CDR1 MNHNS and CDR2 SASEGT come from the germline V gene. Trimming took off 7 bases at V and 4 bases at J, with 28 bases between the two ends. CDR3 amino acids: CASNPIVGIGGARTEAFF. CDR3 bases: TGTGCCAGCAACCCCATCGTCGGGATAGGGGGGGCCCGCACTGAAGCTTTCTTT.

The V call is TRBV20-1, the J call TRBJ1-5; a weak D match, TRBD1 (6 bases). Trimming cost V 5 bases and J 0 bases, with 8 bases left between them. CDR1 and CDR2 from the germline V gene are DFQATT and SNEGSKA (reference sequence). The CDR3 is 13 amino acids. In DNA form, the CDR3 reads TGCAGTGCTGGACAGAATAGCAATCAGCCCCAGCATTTT. Translated: CSAGQNSNQPQHF.

The rearrangement uses TRBV12-3 or TRBV12-4 and TRBJ2-5, with D tentatively TRBD1 (5 bases). The CDR3 runs to 13 residues. V was trimmed by 7 bases and J by 5 bases, leaving 14 bases between them. For the CDR3, the DNA is TGTGCCAGCACCCCAGGGCTCGGTGAGACCCAGTACTTC. Amino acid sequence: CASTPGLGETQYF.

There are a few counts of this clonotype. The chain has TRBV6-5 and TRBJ2-2; D is undetermined. V gave up 2 bases and J gave up 2 bases, with 9 bases separating them. This CDR3 has 15 amino acids. CDR1 is MNHEY and CDR2 is SVGAGI in the germline V gene. The DNA for the CDR3 is TGTGCCAGCAGTTACAAGTTAGTTAACACCGGGGAGCTGTTTTTT. This translates into CASSYKLVNTGELFF.

This clonotype was seen a few times. The chain is built from TRBV20-1 and TRBJ2-5, with D perhaps given as TRBD1 or TRBD2 (5 bases each). Germline V gene data show CDR1 as DFQATT and CDR2 as SNEGSKA (reference sequence). V was cut by 1 base and J by 1 base, with 13 bases left in between. The CDR3 runs to 15 residues. The CDR3 DNA reads as TGCAGTGCTAGAGCCCCCCGGGGCGGCCAAGAGACCCAGTACTTC. This gives the protein CSARAPRGGQETQYF.

The chain joins TRBV20-1 to TRBJ2-5, with D tentatively TRBD2 (6 bases). Germline V gene sequence: CDR1 DFQATT, CDR2 SNEGSKA (reference sequence). The CDR3 is 14 residues long. V lost 1 base and J 2 bases, leaving 11 bases between the germline ends. CDR3 amino acids: CSARAGGRQETQYF. CDR3 bases: TGCAGTGCTAGAGCCGGAGGGCGGCAAGAGACCCAGTACTTC.